The clone carrying this TCR beta chain was seen ten or more times. Its specificity is not known. For TCRbeta, the library was prepared with unique molecular identifiers. Via MiXCR, TCRdb re-called the PCR reads, giving one row per CDR3 protein. Of some 50,000 distinct CDR3 sequences in the sample, about a tenth were seen once. This CDR3 is 16 amino acids long. Trimming took 5 bases from V and 0 from J, leaving 11 bases between them. This record comes from a study of T-cell reconstitution after alpha-beta-depleted transplantation in children. Study observations and caveats: A year post-transplant, T-cell counts and diversity derived mostly from newly produced T cells. Surviving recipient T cells and thymic progenitors produced the high day-60 TCRbeta diversity seen in some patients. Reportedly, only several hundred clones from non-depleted graft cells drove alpha-beta T-cell counts at about two months.

The origin of this receptor is a male patient between 2 and 15 years old who had a stem cell transplant for chronic granulomatous disease, so the T cells may come from the graft donor. This chain connects TRBV12-3 or TRBV12-4 to TRBJ1-6; no firm D call. The sequences come from PBMCs, mostly from graft donor cells, collected 60 days after TCRalphabeta/CD19-depleted stem cell transplant. CDR3 sequence: CASSPGFSSYNSPLHF. The CDR3 DNA follows: TGTGCCAGCAGTCCAGGATTTAGCTCCTATAATTCACCCCTCCACTTT.